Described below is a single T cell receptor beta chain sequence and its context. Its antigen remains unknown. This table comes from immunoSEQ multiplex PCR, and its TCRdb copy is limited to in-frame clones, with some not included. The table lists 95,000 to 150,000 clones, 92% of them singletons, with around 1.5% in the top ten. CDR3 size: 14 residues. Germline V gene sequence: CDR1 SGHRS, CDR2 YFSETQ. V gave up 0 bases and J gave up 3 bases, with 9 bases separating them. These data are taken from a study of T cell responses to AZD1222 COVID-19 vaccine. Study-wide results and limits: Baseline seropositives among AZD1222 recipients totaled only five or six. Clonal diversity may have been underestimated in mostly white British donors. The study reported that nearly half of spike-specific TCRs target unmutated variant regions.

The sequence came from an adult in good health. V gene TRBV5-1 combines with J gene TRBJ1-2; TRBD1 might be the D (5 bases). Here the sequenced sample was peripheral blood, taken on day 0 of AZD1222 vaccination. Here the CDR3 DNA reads TGCGCCAGCAGCTTGGGGGGGAGTGACTATGGCTACACCTTC. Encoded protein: CASSLGGSDYGYTF.